This T cell receptor beta chain appears in the sequencing data of a study of blood T cells in healthy people across ages. The study's findings and limits: Strongly correlated with naive T cell percentage was TCR beta diversity.

The CDR3 loop spans 13 amino acids. Germline CDR1 GTSNPN, CDR2 SVGIG (reference sequence). This clonotype showed up just a few times. Its antigen is unidentified. An end of the junction differs from the germline gene, which may be a read error. Together with a sample-barcoded 5' primer, a J-beta primer mix was included in a second PCR lasting roughly 6 to 12 cycles. TCRdb fed the 5' RACE reads into MiXCR, producing one record per CDR3 protein. The repertoire holds 730,000 or so distinct CDR3 sequences, with roughly 41% as singletons. This TCR was sampled from an elderly man in good health. Sequencing used blood. The chain combines TRBV30 with TRBJ2-7; D not resolved. This CDR3 is CTWSVRSATGQYF. The DNA of the CDR3 is TGTACCTGGAGTGTACGGTCCGCTACGGGGCAGTACTTC.